The source of this T cell receptor (beta chain) is a study of blood T cell repertoires in COVID-19. Unmatched junction bases numbered 6, after V lost 7 bases and J lost 4 bases. Looked up from germline, CDR1 is MNHEY and CDR2 is SVGAGI. CDR3 length equals 13 residues. Some clones are missing from TCRdb's copy, which holds only in-frame ones; the method was immunoSEQ multiplex PCR. There are tens of thousands of clones in the sample; around 87% occur only once, and approximately 17% lies in the top ten. The sequence derives from a man between 35 and 55 years old with COVID-19, enrolled during active disease. Input material: peripheral blood. This chain connects TRBV6-5 to TRBJ1-1; 7 bases are shared with TRBD1. The CDR3 sequence is CASKRSGGTEAFF. The DNA for the CDR3 is TGTGCCAGCAAAAGGTCAGGGGGCACTGAAGCTTTCTTT.